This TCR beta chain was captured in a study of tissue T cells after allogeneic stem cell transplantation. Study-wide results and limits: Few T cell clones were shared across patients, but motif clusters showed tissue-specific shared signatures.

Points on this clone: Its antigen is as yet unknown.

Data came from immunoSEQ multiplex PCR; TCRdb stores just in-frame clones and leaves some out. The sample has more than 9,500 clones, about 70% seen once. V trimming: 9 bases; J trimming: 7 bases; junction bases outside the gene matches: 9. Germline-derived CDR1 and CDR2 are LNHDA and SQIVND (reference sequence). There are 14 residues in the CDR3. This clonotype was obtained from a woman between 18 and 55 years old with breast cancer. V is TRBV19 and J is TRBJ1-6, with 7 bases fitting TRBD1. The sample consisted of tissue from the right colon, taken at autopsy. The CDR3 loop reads CASKTGQSNSPLHF. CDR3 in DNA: TGTGCCAGCAAAACGGGACAGTCAAATTCACCCCTCCACTTT.